This is a list of T cell receptor beta chains from one sample in a study of T-cell memory formation after mild COVID-19. TCRdb recomputed calls from the 5' RACE reads with MiXCR, one row per CDR3 protein. The table records just over 200,000 distinct CDR3 sequences, over 9% of them present only once. Sequencing was performed on PBMCs or a T cell subset sorted from them (not recorded which). These receptors originate from a man in his late teens or twenties who had mild COVID-19 (a few samples of this study predate the infection). Cell type and time point are not known. Both conserved end residues are part of each CDR3. The D gene is left open where the match is weak. For some rows the clone size is stated as once, few or many, or as a class when expanded; others skip it.

.	TRBJ1-1	TRBV5-1	.	CASSLVPLASTEAFF	TGCGCCAGCAGCTTGGTGCCCCTCGCGAGCACTGAAGCTTTCTTT
many	TRBJ2-2	TRBV12-3/TRBV12-4	.	CASSWGARNTGELFF	TGTGCCAGCAGTTGGGGGGCTAGGAACACCGGGGAGCTGTTTTTT
many	TRBJ2-3	TRBV29-1	.	CSVLLPPGSDTQYF	TGCAGCGTTCTCTTGCCTCCCGGATCAGATACGCAGTATTTT
many	TRBJ2-1	TRBV12-3/TRBV12-4	.	CASSPVGEQFF	TGTGCCAGCAGCCCGGTGGGCGAGCAGTTCTTC
many	TRBJ1-3	TRBV11-2	.	CASSFLMVHSGNTIYF	TGTGCCAGCAGCTTCCTTATGGTCCACTCTGGAAACACCATATATTTT
.	TRBJ2-5	TRBV7-9	TRBD2	CASSWEGETQYF	TGTGCCAGCAGCTGGGAGGGGGAGACCCAGTACTTC
few	TRBJ2-5	TRBV2	.	CASSPTGTGPQYF	TGTGCCAGCAGTCCGACTGGGACTGGGCCCCAGTACTTC
few	TRBJ2-3	TRBV11-2	TRBD2	CASSFQRGGRADTQYF	TGTGCCAGCAGCTTTCAACGGGGGGGCCGCGCAGATACGCAGTATTTT
many	TRBJ1-2	TRBV6-5	.	CASSYDAGMNYGYTF	TGTGCCAGCAGTTACGATGCAGGGATGAACTATGGCTACACCTTC
.	TRBJ1-6	TRBV7-2	.	CASSPDSNSPLHF	TGTGCCAGCAGCCCGGACAGTAATTCACCCCTCCACTTT
few	TRBJ1-5	TRBV6-2/TRBV6-3	.	CATRVSNQPQHF	TGTGCCACTCGGGTTAGCAATCAGCCCCAGCATTTT
few	TRBJ2-5	TRBV5-6	.	CASSLHGLGRSQETQYF	TGTGCCAGCAGCTTGCATGGGCTAGGAAGGTCCCAAGAGACCCAGTACTTC
.	TRBJ1-4	TRBV11-2	TRBD1	CASSSPLSLNRGSKEKLFF	TGTGCCAGCAGCTCCCCCCTTTCGCTTAACAGGGGGTCGAAGGAAAAACTGTTTTTT
.	TRBJ1-2	TRBV6-2/TRBV6-3	TRBD1	CATRQGPRNYGYTF	TGTGCCACCCGACAGGGACCCCGTAACTATGGCTACACCTTC
.	TRBJ2-3	TRBV6-5	TRBD2	CASSYSAGLRTDTQYF	TGTGCCAGCAGTTACTCGGCGGGACTAAGAACAGATACGCAGTATTTT
.	TRBJ1-2	TRBV7-8	.	CATRRQDSTRGYTF	TGTGCCACCCGGCGGCAGGACTCAACCCGGGGCTACACCTTC
.	TRBJ2-5	TRBV5-1	TRBD2	CASRLRGTQETQYF	TGCGCCAGCAGGTTGCGGGGGACCCAAGAGACCCAGTACTTC
few	TRBJ2-5	TRBV6-5	.	CASSYSNRRGETQYF	TGTGCCAGCAGTTACTCGAATCGGAGAGGGGAGACCCAGTACTTC
many	TRBJ1-5	TRBV6-2/TRBV6-3	TRBD1	CASSHRGQPQHF	TGTGCCAGCAGCCACAGGGGTCAGCCCCAGCATTTT
.	TRBJ2-2	TRBV7-2	.	CASSTSPNTGELFF	TGTGCCAGCAGCACCAGCCCGAACACCGGGGAGCTGTTTTTT